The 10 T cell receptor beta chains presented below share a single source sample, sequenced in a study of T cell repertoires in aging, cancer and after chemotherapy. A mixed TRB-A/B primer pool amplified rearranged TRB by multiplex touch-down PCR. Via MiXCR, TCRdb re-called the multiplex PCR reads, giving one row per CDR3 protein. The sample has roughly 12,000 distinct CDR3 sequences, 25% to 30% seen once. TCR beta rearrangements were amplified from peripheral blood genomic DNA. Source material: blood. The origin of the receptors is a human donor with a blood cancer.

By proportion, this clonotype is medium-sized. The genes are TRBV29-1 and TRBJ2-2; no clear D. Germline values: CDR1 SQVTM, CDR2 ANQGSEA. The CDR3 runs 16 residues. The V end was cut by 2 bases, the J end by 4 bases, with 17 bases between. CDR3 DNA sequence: TGCAGCGTTGAAAGAAATTTTGGGCCGGGCACCGGGGAGCTGTTTTTT. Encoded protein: CSVERNFGPGTGELFF.

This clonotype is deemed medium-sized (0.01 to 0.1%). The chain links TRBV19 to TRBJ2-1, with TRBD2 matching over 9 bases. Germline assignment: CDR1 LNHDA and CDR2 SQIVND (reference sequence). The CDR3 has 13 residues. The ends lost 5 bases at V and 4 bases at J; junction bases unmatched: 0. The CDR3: CASSAGGYNEQFF. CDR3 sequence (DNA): TGTGCCAGTAGTGCGGGGGGGTACAATGAGCAGTTCTTC.

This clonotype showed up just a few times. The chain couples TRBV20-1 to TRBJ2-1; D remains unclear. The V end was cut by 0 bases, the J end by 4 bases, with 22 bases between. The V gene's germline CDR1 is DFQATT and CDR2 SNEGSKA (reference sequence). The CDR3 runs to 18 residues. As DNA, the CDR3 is TGCAGTGCTAGAGATAAGGGCAGGAATGGGGTACGGTACAATGAGCAGTTCTTC. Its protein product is CSARDKGRNGVRYNEQFF.

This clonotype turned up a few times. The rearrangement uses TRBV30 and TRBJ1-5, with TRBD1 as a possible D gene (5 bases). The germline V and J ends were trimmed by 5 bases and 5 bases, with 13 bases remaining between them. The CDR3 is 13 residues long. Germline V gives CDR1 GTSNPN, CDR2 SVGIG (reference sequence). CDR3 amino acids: CAWGEGTYQPQHF. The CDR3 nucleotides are TGTGCCTGGGGGGAGGGGACCTATCAGCCCCAGCATTTT. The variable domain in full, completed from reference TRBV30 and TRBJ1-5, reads SQTIHQWPATLVQPVGSPLSLECTVEGTSNPNLYWYRQAAGRGLQLLFYSVGIGQISSEVPQNLSASRPQDRQFILSSKKLLLSDSGFYLCAWGEGTYQPQHFGDGTRLSIL.

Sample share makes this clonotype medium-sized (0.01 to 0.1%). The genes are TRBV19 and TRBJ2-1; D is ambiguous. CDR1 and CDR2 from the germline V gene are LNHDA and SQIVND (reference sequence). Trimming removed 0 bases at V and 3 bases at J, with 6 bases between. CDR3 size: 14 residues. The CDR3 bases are TGTGCCAGTAGTATAGACGACTTCTACAATGAGCAGTTCTTC. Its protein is CASSIDDFYNEQFF.

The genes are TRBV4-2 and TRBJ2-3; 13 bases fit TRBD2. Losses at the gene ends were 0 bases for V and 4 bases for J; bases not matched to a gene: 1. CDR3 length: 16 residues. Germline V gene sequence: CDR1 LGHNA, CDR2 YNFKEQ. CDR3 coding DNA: TGTGCCAGCAGCCAAGATGGGACTAGCGGGGCAGATACGCAGTATTTT. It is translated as CASSQDGTSGADTQYF.

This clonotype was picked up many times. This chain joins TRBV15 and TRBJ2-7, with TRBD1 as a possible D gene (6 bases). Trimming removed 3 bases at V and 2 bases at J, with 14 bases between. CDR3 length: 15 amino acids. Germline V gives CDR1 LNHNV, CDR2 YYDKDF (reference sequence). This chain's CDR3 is CATSRLSQGTYEQYF. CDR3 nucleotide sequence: TGTGCCACCAGCAGGTTATCACAGGGTACCTACGAGCAGTACTTC.

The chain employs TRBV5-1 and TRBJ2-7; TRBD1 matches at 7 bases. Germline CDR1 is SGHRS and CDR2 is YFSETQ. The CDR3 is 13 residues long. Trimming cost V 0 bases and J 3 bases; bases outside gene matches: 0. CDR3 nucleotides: TGCGCCAGCAGCTTGGGGACAGGCTACGAGCAGTACTTC. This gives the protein CASSLGTGYEQYF.

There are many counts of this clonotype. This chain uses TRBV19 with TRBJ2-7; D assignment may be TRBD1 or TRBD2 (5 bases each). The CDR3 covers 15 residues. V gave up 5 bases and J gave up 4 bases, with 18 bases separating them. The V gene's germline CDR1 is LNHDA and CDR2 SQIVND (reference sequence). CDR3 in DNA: TGTGCCAGTAGTCCGGGGACGGTCGACCCTTACGAGCAGTACTTC. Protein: CASSPGTVDPYEQYF.

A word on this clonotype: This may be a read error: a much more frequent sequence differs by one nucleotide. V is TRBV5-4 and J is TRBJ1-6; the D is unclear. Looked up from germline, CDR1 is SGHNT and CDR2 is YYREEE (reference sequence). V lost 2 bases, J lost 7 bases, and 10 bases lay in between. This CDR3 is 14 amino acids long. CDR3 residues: CASSFTRVNSPLHF. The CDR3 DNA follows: TGTGCCAGCAGCTTCACACGGGTGAATTCACCCCTCCACTTT.